Listed below are T cell receptor beta chains from one sample, sequenced in a study of blood T cell repertoires in COVID-19. Clones were read by immunoSEQ multiplex PCR, and TCRdb kept only the in-frame ones, dropping some. The sample lists about 280,000 clones; 85% were seen once. Sequencing was carried out using PBMCs or T cells enriched from blood (not recorded which). The receptors derive from a woman aged 50 to 65 who had recovered from COVID-19. CDR3s include the opening cysteine and the closing phenylalanine or tryptophan. Each record gives: J gene, D gene, V gene, clone size, CDR3 protein, CDR3 DNA. D genes are given only for firm matches. A row's size may be missing; if present it is once, few, many or a size class.

j_call: TRBJ2-2; d_call: NA; v_call: TRBV2; clone_size: NA; cdr3_aa: CASAPSNIGRWDTGELFF; cdr3_nt: TGTGCCAGCGCTCCAAGTAACATTGGGAGATGGGACACCGGGGAGCTGTTTTTT
j_call: TRBJ2-5; d_call: TRBD2; v_call: TRBV30; clone_size: NA; cdr3_aa: CAWSTLTSGYHQTQYF; cdr3_nt: TGTGCCTGGAGCACCCTGACTAGCGGCTATCATCAGACCCAGTACTTC
j_call: TRBJ2-6; d_call: NA; v_call: TRBV27; clone_size: NA; cdr3_aa: CASSFTDSGANVLTF; cdr3_nt: TGTGCCAGCAGTTTCACAGACTCTGGGGCCAACGTCCTGACTTTC
j_call: TRBJ1-1; d_call: NA; v_call: TRBV30; clone_size: few; cdr3_aa: CAWGHDMNTEAFF; cdr3_nt: TGTGCCTGGGGACACGACATGAACACTGAAGCTTTCTTT
j_call: TRBJ1-2; d_call: TRBD1; v_call: TRBV29-1; clone_size: once; cdr3_aa: CSVQTGGVGYTF; cdr3_nt: TGCAGCGTTCAAACAGGGGGTGTAGGCTACACCTTC
j_call: TRBJ1-6; d_call: TRBD1; v_call: TRBV7-6; clone_size: NA; cdr3_aa: CASSSTGGYSPLHF; cdr3_nt: TGTGCCAGCAGCTCGACAGGGGGGTATTCACCCCTCCACTTT
j_call: TRBJ2-1; d_call: TRBD2; v_call: TRBV5-8; clone_size: NA; cdr3_aa: CASSYGTSGRAWSYNEQFF; cdr3_nt: TGTGCCAGCAGCTATGGGACTAGCGGGAGGGCCTGGTCCTACAATGAGCAGTTCTTC
j_call: TRBJ1-1; d_call: NA; v_call: TRBV6-5; clone_size: NA; cdr3_aa: CASSYAGRDTEAFF; cdr3_nt: TGTGCCAGCAGTTACGCGGGGAGGGACACTGAAGCTTTCTTT
j_call: TRBJ1-1; d_call: NA; v_call: TRBV7-9; clone_size: NA; cdr3_aa: CASSPVVTEAFF; cdr3_nt: TGTGCCAGCAGCCCCGTAGTCACTGAAGCTTTCTTT
j_call: TRBJ1-5; d_call: NA; v_call: TRBV30; clone_size: NA; cdr3_aa: CAWSVVSGNQPQHF; cdr3_nt: TGTGCCTGGAGTGTGGTTTCGGGTAATCAGCCCCAGCATTTT
j_call: TRBJ1-3; d_call: NA; v_call: TRBV5-6; clone_size: NA; cdr3_aa: CASSLAGTTGNTIYF; cdr3_nt: TGTGCCAGCAGCTTGGCCGGGACAACTGGAAACACCATATATTTT
j_call: TRBJ1-5; d_call: NA; v_call: TRBV19; clone_size: many; cdr3_aa: CASSPPRSNQPQHF; cdr3_nt: TGTGCCAGTAGTCCCCCGAGGAGCAATCAGCCCCAGCATTTT
j_call: TRBJ1-6; d_call: NA; v_call: TRBV2; clone_size: NA; cdr3_aa: CASSPLGSNSPLHF; cdr3_nt: TGTGCCAGCAGTCCTCTGGGGAGTAATTCACCCCTCCACTTT
j_call: TRBJ2-7; d_call: NA; v_call: TRBV5-1; clone_size: few; cdr3_aa: CASSFQLGDSEQYF; cdr3_nt: TGCGCCAGCAGCTTTCAGTTGGGGGACTCCGAGCAGTACTTC
j_call: TRBJ2-7; d_call: TRBD2; v_call: TRBV2; clone_size: NA; cdr3_aa: CASSENGGGQYF; cdr3_nt: TGTGCCAGCAGTGAAAACGGCGGGGGGCAGTACTTC
j_call: TRBJ1-2; d_call: TRBD1; v_call: TRBV3-1/TRBV3-2; clone_size: NA; cdr3_aa: CASRRKGQGGGYTF; cdr3_nt: TGTGCCAGCAGGCGGAAAGGACAGGGGGGTGGCTACACCTTC
j_call: TRBJ2-1; d_call: NA; v_call: TRBV12-3/TRBV12-4; clone_size: NA; cdr3_aa: CASSRESYNEQFF; cdr3_nt: TGTGCCAGCAGCCGGGAGTCCTACAATGAGCAGTTCTTC
j_call: TRBJ1-1; d_call: NA; v_call: TRBV19; clone_size: NA; cdr3_aa: CASSPKNTEAFF; cdr3_nt: TGTGCCAGTAGTCCTAAGAACACTGAAGCTTTCTTT
j_call: TRBJ2-1; d_call: TRBD2; v_call: TRBV10-1; clone_size: once; cdr3_aa: CASSEASGTRQFF; cdr3_nt: TGCGCCAGCAGTGAGGCTAGCGGGACCAGGCAGTTCTTC
j_call: TRBJ1-1; d_call: TRBD1; v_call: TRBV18; clone_size: NA; cdr3_aa: CASSPLLGQGPLNTEAFF; cdr3_nt: TGTGCCAGCTCACCACTGTTGGGACAGGGGCCGTTGAACACTGAAGCTTTCTTT
j_call: TRBJ1-5; d_call: NA; v_call: TRBV5-1; clone_size: few; cdr3_aa: CASSPGTHFGNQPQHF; cdr3_nt: TGCGCCAGCAGCCCCGGGACACACTTTGGCAATCAGCCCCAGCATTTT
j_call: TRBJ2-1; d_call: TRBD2; v_call: TRBV11-2; clone_size: NA; cdr3_aa: CASSLSLAGGPGNEQFF; cdr3_nt: TGTGCCAGCAGCTTAAGCCTAGCGGGGGGGCCAGGTAATGAGCAGTTCTTC
j_call: TRBJ2-1; d_call: TRBD1; v_call: TRBV29-1; clone_size: NA; cdr3_aa: CSVEGGRTGSYNEQFF; cdr3_nt: TGCAGCGTTGAAGGGGGCAGGACAGGCTCCTACAATGAGCAGTTCTTC
j_call: TRBJ2-7; d_call: NA; v_call: TRBV12-3/TRBV12-4; clone_size: NA; cdr3_aa: CASSSTGAYEQYF; cdr3_nt: TGTGCCAGCAGTTCTACAGGAGCCTACGAGCAGTACTTC
j_call: TRBJ1-1; d_call: NA; v_call: TRBV28; clone_size: NA; cdr3_aa: CASSLVGEMNTEAFF; cdr3_nt: TGTGCCAGCAGTCTTGTCGGGGAGATGAACACTGAAGCTTTCTTT
j_call: TRBJ2-7; d_call: NA; v_call: TRBV7-2; clone_size: NA; cdr3_aa: CASSPLSYEQYF; cdr3_nt: TGTGCCAGCAGCCCCCTCTCCTACGAGCAGTACTTC
j_call: TRBJ1-2; d_call: NA; v_call: TRBV4-3; clone_size: NA; cdr3_aa: CASSQDTKGVYGYTF; cdr3_nt: TGCGCCAGCAGCCAAGATACCAAGGGGGTCTATGGCTACACCTTC